The clone carrying this T cell receptor beta chain was recorded a few times. Its antigen remains unknown. These data belong to a study of response to subunit inactivated influenza vaccine. Broader study findings: Authors proposed each seasonal influenza vaccination draws in few new T cells.

Looked up from germline, CDR1 is MNHEY and CDR2 is SVGEGT. J gave up 6 bases and V 6 bases, and 6 bases lay outside the gene matches. This CDR3 contains 15 residues. MiXCR, applied by TCRdb to the RT-PCR reads, yields one record per CDR3 protein. In the table there are about half a million distinct CDR3 sequences, approximately 9.9% of which are singletons. The chain is built from TRBV6-2 or TRBV6-3 and TRBJ2-1, with 12 positions matching TRBD2. The sequence was obtained from a man aged 45-65 years who received an inactivated influenza vaccine. Sequenced here: PBMCs from blood, sampled more than 35 days after vaccination. The CDR3 loop is CASSPLGLAGNEQFF. The CDR3 DNA reads TGTGCCAGCAGCCCGCTGGGACTAGCGGGCAATGAGCAGTTCTTC.